This T cell receptor (beta chain) is from a study of shared clonotypes between healthy human individuals. The study's findings and limits: Enrolling few donors narrowed the genetic and exposure-history diversity that was represented. Sampling covered blood only; tissue repertoires likely differ.

About this clone itself: As yet, its antigen is unknown.

The table came from immunoSEQ multiplex PCR; TCRdb's copy has only in-frame clones and leaves some out. The table has more than 2 million clones, about 95% seen once. Trimming removed 4 bases from V and 2 bases from J, with 10 bases in between. CDR1 MNHNY and CDR2 SVGAGI come from the germline V gene (reference sequence). The CDR3 extends over 14 amino acids. The clonotype was recovered from a man between 18 and 29 years old in good health. The sequenced sample consisted of naive CD4+ T cells sorted from blood. Subset reported: CD45RA+ positively selected. V usage is TRBV6-6 and J usage is TRBJ2-3; a weak D match, TRBD1 (6 bases). The CDR3 coding sequence is TGTGCCAGCAGTTCCGACAGGTCCACAGATACGCAGTATTTT. Amino acids: CASSSDRSTDTQYF.